This T cell receptor beta chain came from a study of T cell responses to AZD1222 COVID-19 vaccine. The CDR3 has 16 amino acids. Trimming shortened V by 1 base and J by 0 bases, and 10 bases separated the two germline ends. In germline, CDR1 is MNHEY, CDR2 SMNVEV (reference sequence). Assay: immunoSEQ multiplex PCR; the TCRdb copy retains only in-frame clones and omits some. The sample has approximately 80,000 clones; over 75% are singletons. The chain joins TRBV27 to TRBJ2-1; D possibly corresponds to TRBD1 (6 bases). The sequenced sample was peripheral blood, obtained 28 days after the second AZD1222 dose. This TCR was recovered from an adult who received the AZD1222 COVID-19 vaccine. The CDR3 DNA sequence: TGTGCCAGCAGTTTATATCAGGGGAACTCCTACAATGAGCAGTTCTTC. This sequence encodes CASSLYQGNSYNEQFF.